This T cell receptor beta chain was profiled in a study of T cells in Graves' hyperthyroidism and ophthalmopathy. This clonotype was found many times. The CDR3 loop spans 14 amino acids. V lost 3 bases, J lost 1 base, and 9 bases lay in between. Germline loops: CDR1 SGHAT, CDR2 FQNNGV. Amplification of TCR beta CDR3 regions used RNA as the template. The study used the HTBI primer set for a first-round RT-PCR of the TCR CDR3. TCRdb called the multiplex PCR reads again in MiXCR, with one record for every CDR3 protein. The sample has 490,000 or so distinct CDR3 sequences; approximately 16% are singletons.

This sequence originates from a woman in her 30s with Graves' ophthalmopathy. The genes are TRBV11-2 and TRBJ1-1; the D is unclear. Sequencing was performed on blood. CDR3 sequence: CASSFLFSNTEAFF. In nucleotides, the CDR3 is TGTGCCAGCAGCTTTTTATTTTCGAACACTGAAGCTTTCTTT.